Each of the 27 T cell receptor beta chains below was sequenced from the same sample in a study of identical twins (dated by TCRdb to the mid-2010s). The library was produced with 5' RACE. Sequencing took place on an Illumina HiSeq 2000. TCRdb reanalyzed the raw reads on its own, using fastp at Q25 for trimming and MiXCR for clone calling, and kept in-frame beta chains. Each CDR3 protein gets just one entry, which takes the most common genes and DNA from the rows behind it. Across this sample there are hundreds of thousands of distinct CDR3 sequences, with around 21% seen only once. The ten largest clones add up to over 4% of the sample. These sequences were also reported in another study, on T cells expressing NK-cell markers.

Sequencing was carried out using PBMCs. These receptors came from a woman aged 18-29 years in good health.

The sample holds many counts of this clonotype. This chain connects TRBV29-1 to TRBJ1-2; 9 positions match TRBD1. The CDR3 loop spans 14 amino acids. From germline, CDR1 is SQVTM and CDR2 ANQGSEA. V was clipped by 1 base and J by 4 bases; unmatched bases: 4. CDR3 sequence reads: CSVEVVDRGYGYTF. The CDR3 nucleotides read TGCAGCGTTGAAGTAGTGGACAGGGGCTATGGCTACACCTTC.

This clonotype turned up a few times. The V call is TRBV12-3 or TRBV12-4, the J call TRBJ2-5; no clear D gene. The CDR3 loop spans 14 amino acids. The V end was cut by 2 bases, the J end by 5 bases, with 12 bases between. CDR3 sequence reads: CASSLKGRAETQYF. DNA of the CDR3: TGTGCCAGCAGTTTAAAGGGTCGGGCGGAGACCCAGTACTTC.

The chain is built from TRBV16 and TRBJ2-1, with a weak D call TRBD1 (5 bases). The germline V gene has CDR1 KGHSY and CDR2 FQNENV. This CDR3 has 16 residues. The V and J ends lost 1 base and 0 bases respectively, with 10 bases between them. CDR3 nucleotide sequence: TGTGCCAGCAGCCAATGGGGCTTGAGCTCCTACAATGAGCAGTTCTTC. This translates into CASSQWGLSSYNEQFF.

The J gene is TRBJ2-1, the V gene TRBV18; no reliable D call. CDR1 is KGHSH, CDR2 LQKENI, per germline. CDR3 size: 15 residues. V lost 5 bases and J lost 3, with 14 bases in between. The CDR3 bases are TGTGCCAGCTCAGGGCCGCGCTTACTCTACAATGAGCAGTTCTTC. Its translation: CASSGPRLLYNEQFF.

The chain's CDR3 is CASSYSISETQYF. CDR3 bases: TGTGCCAGCAGTTACTCGATATCGGAGACCCAGTACTTC. V is TRBV6-5 and J is TRBJ2-5; D call uncertain. Germline assignment: CDR1 MNHEY and CDR2 SVGAGI. Trimming cost V 0 bases and J 5 bases, with 7 bases left between them. The length of the CDR3 is 13 residues.

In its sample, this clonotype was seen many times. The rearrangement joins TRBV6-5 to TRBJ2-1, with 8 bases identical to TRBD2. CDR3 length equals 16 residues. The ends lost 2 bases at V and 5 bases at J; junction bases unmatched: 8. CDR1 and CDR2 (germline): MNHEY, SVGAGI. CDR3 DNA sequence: TGTGCCAGCAGTTACAATGGAGCGGGAGCGGACAATGAGCAGTTCTTC. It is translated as CASSYNGAGADNEQFF.

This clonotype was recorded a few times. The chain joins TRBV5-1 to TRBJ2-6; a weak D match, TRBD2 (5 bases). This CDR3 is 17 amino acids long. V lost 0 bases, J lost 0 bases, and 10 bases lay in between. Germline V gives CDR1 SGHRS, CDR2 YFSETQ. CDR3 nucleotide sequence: TGCGCCAGCAGCTTGGCCGAGGGAATCTCTGGGGCCAACGTCCTGACTTTC. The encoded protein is CASSLAEGISGANVLTF.

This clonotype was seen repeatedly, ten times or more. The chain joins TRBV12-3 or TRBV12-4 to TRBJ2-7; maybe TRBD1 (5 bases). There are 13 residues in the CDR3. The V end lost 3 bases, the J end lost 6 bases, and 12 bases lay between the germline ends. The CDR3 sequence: CASSLSQGGEQYF. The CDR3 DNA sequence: TGTGCCAGCAGTTTGAGCCAGGGCGGCGAGCAGTACTTC.

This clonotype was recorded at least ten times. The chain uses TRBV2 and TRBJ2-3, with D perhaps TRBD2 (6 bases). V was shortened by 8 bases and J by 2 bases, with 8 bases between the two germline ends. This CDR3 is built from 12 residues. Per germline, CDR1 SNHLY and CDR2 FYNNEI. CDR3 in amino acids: CASGGTTDTQYF. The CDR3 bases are TGTGCCAGCGGGGGGACCACAGATACGCAGTATTTT.

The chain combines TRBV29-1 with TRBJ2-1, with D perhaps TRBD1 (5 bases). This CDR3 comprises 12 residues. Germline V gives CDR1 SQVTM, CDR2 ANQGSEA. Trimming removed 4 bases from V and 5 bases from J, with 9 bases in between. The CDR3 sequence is CSVGSRDNEQFF. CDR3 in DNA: TGCAGCGTTGGCTCCAGGGACAATGAGCAGTTCTTC.

The CDR3 is CASGPDLSGELFF. As DNA, the CDR3 is TGTGCTAGTGGTCCAGACCTATCGGGAGAGCTGTTTTTT. This chain connects TRBV12-5 to TRBJ2-2; maybe TRBD2 (5 bases). From germline, CDR1 is LGHNT and CDR2 FRNRAP. The CDR3 is made up of 13 amino acids. Trimming stripped 5 bases from V and 11 bases from J, with 15 bases between.

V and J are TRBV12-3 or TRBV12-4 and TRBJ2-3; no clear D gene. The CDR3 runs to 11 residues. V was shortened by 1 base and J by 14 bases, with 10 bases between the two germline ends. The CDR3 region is CASSLGVSLYF. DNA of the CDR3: TGTGCCAGCAGTTTAGGGGTTAGTCTGTATTTT.

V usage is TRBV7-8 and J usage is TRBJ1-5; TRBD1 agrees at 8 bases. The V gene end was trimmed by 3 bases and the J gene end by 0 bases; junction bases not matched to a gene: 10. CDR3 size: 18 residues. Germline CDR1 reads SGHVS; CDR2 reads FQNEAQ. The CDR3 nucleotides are TGTGCCAGCAGCTTTGGGACAGGAACGAAGAATAGCAATCAGCCCCAGCATTTT. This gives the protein CASSFGTGTKNSNQPQHF.

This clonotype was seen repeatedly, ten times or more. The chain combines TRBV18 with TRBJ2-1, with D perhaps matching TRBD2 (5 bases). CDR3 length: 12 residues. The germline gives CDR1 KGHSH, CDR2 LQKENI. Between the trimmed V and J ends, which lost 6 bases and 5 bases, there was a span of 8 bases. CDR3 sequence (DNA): TGTGCCAGCTCCCGGGGAGACAATGAGCAGTTCTTC. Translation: CASSRGDNEQFF.

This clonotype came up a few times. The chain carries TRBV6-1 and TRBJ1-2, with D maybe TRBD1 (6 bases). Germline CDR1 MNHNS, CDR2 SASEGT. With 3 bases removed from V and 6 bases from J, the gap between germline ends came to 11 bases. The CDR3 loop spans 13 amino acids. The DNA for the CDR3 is TGTGCCAGCAGTGAGCTAGGGACAAATGGCTACACCTTC. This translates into CASSELGTNGYTF.

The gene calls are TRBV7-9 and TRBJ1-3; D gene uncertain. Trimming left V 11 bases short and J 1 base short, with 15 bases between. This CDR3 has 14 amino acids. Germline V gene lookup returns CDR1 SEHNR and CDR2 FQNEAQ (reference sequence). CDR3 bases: TGTGCCGGCACCGACACCCGTTCTGGAAACACCATATATTTT. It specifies CAGTDTRSGNTIYF.

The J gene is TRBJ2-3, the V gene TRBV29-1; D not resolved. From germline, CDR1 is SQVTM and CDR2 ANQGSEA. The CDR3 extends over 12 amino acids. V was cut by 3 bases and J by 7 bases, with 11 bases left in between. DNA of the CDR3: TGCAGCGTTGATCATCCACAGAATACGCAGTATTTT. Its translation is CSVDHPQNTQYF.

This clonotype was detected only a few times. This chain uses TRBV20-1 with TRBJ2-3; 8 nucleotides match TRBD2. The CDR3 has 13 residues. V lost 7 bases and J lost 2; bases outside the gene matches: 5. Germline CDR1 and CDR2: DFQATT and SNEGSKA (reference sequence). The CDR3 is CSEVGRATDTQYF. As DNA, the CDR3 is TGCAGTGAGGTCGGGAGGGCCACAGATACGCAGTATTTT.

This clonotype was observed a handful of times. DNA of the CDR3: TGTGCCAGCAGCCTAAAGACTAGCGGGAGCGAGACCCAGTACTTC. It codes for CASSLKTSGSETQYF. The chain joins TRBV3-1 to TRBJ2-5, with 12 bases that match TRBD2. V shed 4 bases, J shed 5 bases, and the junction held 5 bases outside the gene matches. Per germline, CDR1 LGHDT and CDR2 YNNKEL (reference sequence). The CDR3 contains 15 residues.

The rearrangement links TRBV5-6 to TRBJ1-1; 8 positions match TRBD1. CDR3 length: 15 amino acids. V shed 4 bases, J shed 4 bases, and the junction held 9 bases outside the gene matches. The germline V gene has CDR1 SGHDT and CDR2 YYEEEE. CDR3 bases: TGTGCCAGCAGCCCGGAGCAGACAGGGGTCACTGAAGCTTTCTTT. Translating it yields CASSPEQTGVTEAFF.

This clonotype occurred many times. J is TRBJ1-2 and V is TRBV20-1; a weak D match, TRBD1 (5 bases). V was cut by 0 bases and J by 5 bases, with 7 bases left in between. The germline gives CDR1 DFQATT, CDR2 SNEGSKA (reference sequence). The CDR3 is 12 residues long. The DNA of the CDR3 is TGCAGTGCTAGAGATTCAGGGTATGGCTACACCTTC. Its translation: CSARDSGYGYTF.

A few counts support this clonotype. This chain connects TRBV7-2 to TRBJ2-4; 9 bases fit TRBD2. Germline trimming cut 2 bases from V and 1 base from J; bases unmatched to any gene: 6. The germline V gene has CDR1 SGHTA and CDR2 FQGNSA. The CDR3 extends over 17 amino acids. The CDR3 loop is CASSLWGAGGAKNIQYF. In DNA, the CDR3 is TGTGCCAGCAGCTTATGGGGAGCGGGAGGCGCCAAAAACATTCAGTACTTC.

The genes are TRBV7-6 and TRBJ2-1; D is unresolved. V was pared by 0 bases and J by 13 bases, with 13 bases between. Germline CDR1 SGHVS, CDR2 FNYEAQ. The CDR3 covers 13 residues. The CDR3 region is CASSLAQRQIQFF. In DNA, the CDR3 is TGTGCCAGCAGCTTAGCCCAGCGCCAAATCCAGTTCTTC.

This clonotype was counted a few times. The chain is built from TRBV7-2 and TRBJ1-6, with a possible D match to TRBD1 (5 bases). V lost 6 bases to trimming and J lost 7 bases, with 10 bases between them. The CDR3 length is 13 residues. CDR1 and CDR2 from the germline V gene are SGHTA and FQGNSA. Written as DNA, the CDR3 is TGTGCCAGCAGGCCCGGACAAAATTCACCCCTCCACTTT. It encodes CASRPGQNSPLHF.

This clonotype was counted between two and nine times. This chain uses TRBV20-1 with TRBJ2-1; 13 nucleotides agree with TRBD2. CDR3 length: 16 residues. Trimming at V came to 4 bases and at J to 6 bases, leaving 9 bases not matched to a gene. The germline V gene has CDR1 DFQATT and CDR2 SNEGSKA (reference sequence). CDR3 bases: TGCAGTGCTACCAGGACTAGCGGGAGAGGAGGCAATGAGCAGTTCTTC. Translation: CSATRTSGRGGNEQFF.

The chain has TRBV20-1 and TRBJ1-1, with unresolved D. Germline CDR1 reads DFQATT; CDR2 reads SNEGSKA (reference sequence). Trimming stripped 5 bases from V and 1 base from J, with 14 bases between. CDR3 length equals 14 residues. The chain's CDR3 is CSASQFRGNTEAFF. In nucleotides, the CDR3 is TGCAGTGCTTCACAATTCCGGGGGAACACTGAAGCTTTCTTT.

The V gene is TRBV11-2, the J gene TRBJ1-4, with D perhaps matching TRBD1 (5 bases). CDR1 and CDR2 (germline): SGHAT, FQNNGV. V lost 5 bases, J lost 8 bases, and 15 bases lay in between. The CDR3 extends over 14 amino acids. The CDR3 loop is CASSGGPAGEKLFF. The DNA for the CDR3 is TGTGCCAGCAGCGGGGGACCAGCCGGAGAAAAACTGTTTTTT.